This T cell receptor (beta chain) was captured in a study of neurological immune-mediated disorders. Healthy control samples came from blood bank volunteers in Maryland, USA. This clonotype has ten or more counts. Whenever a sequencing run was performed, it yielded over 190 million TCR-beta sequences from 15-18 subjects. MiXCR, run by TCRdb on the 5' RACE reads, gives a single entry per CDR3 protein. Of 25,000 to 30,000 distinct CDR3 sequences in the sample, 10% to 15% were seen once. This TCR derives from a man aged 55 to 69 in good health. The sample consisted of PBMCs.

The CDR3 DNA is TGCAGTGCTAGAGTTGGGGAAAAACTGTTTTTT. The encoded protein is CSARVGEKLFF. V and J are TRBV20-1 and TRBJ1-4; D remains unclear. Trimming cost V 1 base and J 8 bases, with 5 bases left between them. The CDR3 is made up of 11 amino acids. Germline-derived CDR1 and CDR2 are DFQATT and SNEGSKA (reference sequence).